This passage covers 7 T cell receptor beta chains from one sample sequenced in a study of OX40 agonist ivuxolimab in advanced cancers. Measured with immunoSEQ multiplex PCR; TCRdb has only the in-frame clones, and not every one. The repertoire consists of about 57,000 clones, with over 70% occurring once and the leading ten covering 0.37%. The sequences come from CD4+ or CD8+ T cells sorted from blood, collected in a trial of the OX40 agonist ivuxolimab. The receptors stem from an adult with an advanced solid tumor such as melanoma, head and neck, liver or kidney cancer.

The chain couples TRBV14 to TRBJ2-1, with 9 bases lining up with TRBD2. The CDR3 is 17 residues long. The germline V gene has CDR1 SGHDN and CDR2 FVKESK. Trimming cost V 0 bases and J 5 bases; bases outside gene matches: 8. CDR3 sequence reads: CASSQDGPGLANNEQFF. In nucleotides, the CDR3 is TGTGCCAGCAGCCAAGACGGGCCGGGACTAGCAAACAATGAGCAGTTCTTC.

The chain employs TRBV14 and TRBJ2-2; D ambiguous. Germline V gene data show CDR1 as SGHDN and CDR2 as FVKESK. CDR3 length: 14 amino acids. With 4 bases removed from V and 1 base from J, the gap between germline ends came to 7 bases. CDR3 DNA sequence: TGTGCCAGCAGCCGGTCCCTGAACACCGGGGAGCTGTTTTTT. Its translation is CASSRSLNTGELFF.

The genes are TRBV7-6 and TRBJ1-1; TRBD1 matches at 7 bases. The CDR3 covers 13 residues. After removal of 5 bases from V and 3 bases from J, the junction contained 3 bases not matched to a gene. Looked up from germline, CDR1 is SGHVS and CDR2 is FNYEAQ. Here the CDR3 reads CASSRGQYTEAFF. The CDR3 DNA sequence: TGTGCCAGCAGCCGGGGACAGTACACTGAAGCTTTCTTT.

This clone was seen just once. The J gene is TRBJ2-5, the V gene TRBV2; a weak D match, TRBD2 (7 bases). Germline V gene sequence: CDR1 SNHLY, CDR2 FYNNEI. V was pared by 8 bases and J by 5 bases, with 15 bases between. The CDR3 totals 13 residues. CDR3 sequence (DNA): TGTGCCAGCCTAACCGGGGGGCGGGAGACCCAGTACTTC. Residues: CASLTGGRETQYF.

V usage is TRBV5-6 and J usage is TRBJ1-6, with 7 bases that match TRBD1. The V segment lost 1 base and the J segment 10 bases; nucleotides outside the gene matches: 5. This CDR3 has 14 amino acids. Germline V lookup: CDR1 SGHDT, CDR2 YYEEEE. As DNA, the CDR3 is TGTGCCAGCAGCTTGATCAGGGGGGGATCACCCCTCCACTTT. Translating it yields CASSLIRGGSPLHF. The whole variable domain, filled in from reference TRBV5-6 and TRBJ1-6, reads DAGVTQSPTHLIKTRGQQVTLRCSPKSGHDTVSWYQQALGQGPQFIFQYYEEEERQRGNFPDRFSGHQFPNYSSELNVNALLLGDSALYLCASSLIRGGSPLHFGNGTRLTVT.

The chain employs TRBV19 and TRBJ1-1, with TRBD1 identical over 9 bases. Germline trimming cut 7 bases from V and 11 bases from J; bases unmatched to any gene: 11. This CDR3 has 13 amino acids. Germline CDR1 and CDR2: LNHDA and SQIVND (reference sequence). For the CDR3, the DNA is TGTGCCAGTACCCCAAGGACAGGGGCAACGGCTTTCTTT. Its protein product is CASTPRTGATAFF.

The CDR3 nucleotides read TGTGCCAGCAGCTTATCCGCAAGGAACATTCAGTACTTC. Its translation: CASSLSARNIQYF. J is TRBJ2-4 and V is TRBV7-9; the D is unclear. The CDR3 length is 13 residues. Germline lookup yields CDR1 SEHNR and CDR2 FQNEAQ (reference sequence). V lost 2 bases to trimming and J lost 7 bases, with 9 bases between them.